The 3 T cell receptor beta chains below all came from one sample that was sequenced in a study of graft-versus-host responses after intestinal transplantation. These receptors lack a known antigen. Method: immunoSEQ multiplex PCR; TCRdb's copy keeps in-frame clones and lacks some. This table has about 50,000 clones, approximately 91% appearing once. The material was unstimulated CD4+ T cells sorted from spleen or lymph node cells, obtained before transplant. These receptors originate from a human donor who was the organ donor for an intestinal transplant.

The J gene is TRBJ1-1, the V gene TRBV5-5; 8 bases are shared with TRBD1. The CDR3 sequence is 13 residues long. CDR1 is SGHKS, CDR2 YYEKEE, per germline (reference sequence). Trimming at V came to 1 base and at J to 4 bases, leaving 0 bases not matched to a gene. In nucleotides, the CDR3 is TGTGCCAGCAGCTTGACAGGGGGCACTGAAGCTTTCTTT. Its translation is CASSLTGGTEAFF.

This chain connects TRBV6-5 to TRBJ2-7; TRBD2 matches at 9 bases. Trimming cost V 8 bases and J 3 bases; bases outside gene matches: 8. This CDR3 is built from 14 residues. Germline V gene sequence: CDR1 MNHEY, CDR2 SVGAGI. CDR3 in amino acids: CASGREGGGYEQYF. The CDR3 coding sequence is TGTGCCAGCGGGCGGGAGGGAGGTGGCTACGAGCAGTACTTC.

The chain combines TRBV7-3 with TRBJ1-5; D is uncertain. This CDR3 spans 13 amino acids. Germline CDR1 reads SGHTA; CDR2 reads FQGTGA. V gave up 1 base and J gave up 0 bases, with 1 base separating them. The CDR3 region is CASSLSSNQPQHF. The CDR3 DNA sequence: TGTGCCAGCAGCTTAAGTAGCAATCAGCCCCAGCATTTT.